This record covers a single T cell receptor (beta chain). Its antigen is unknown. The data were obtained in a study of graft-versus-host responses after intestinal transplantation. Germline V gives CDR1 MNHNS, CDR2 SASEGT. V lost 6 bases and J lost 4, with 12 bases in between. The CDR3 is 13 amino acids. Study-level findings and limits: An association linked early post-transplant HvG declines with peak circulating GvH clone levels.

Profiled with immunoSEQ multiplex PCR; TCRdb holds only in-frame clones, not every one. The repertoire includes some 150,000 clones, 92% of them detected once, and roughly 0.2% sits in the top ten. The sequencing used unstimulated CD4+ T cells sorted from spleen or lymph node cells, collected before intestinal transplant. The chain combines TRBV6-1 with TRBJ1-2, with D unresolved. The origin of this receptor is a human donor who received an intestinal transplant. CDR3 sequence: CASSKGWGYGYTF. The CDR3 nucleotides are TGTGCCAGCAGCAAGGGTTGGGGCTATGGCTACACCTTC.